The clone carrying this T cell receptor (beta chain) appeared once. The antigen remains undetermined. The data belong to a study of T-cell memory formation after mild COVID-19. About the study: The two donors had largely donor-specific TCR clusters.

Each CDR3 protein is one row after TCRdb ran MiXCR on the 5' RACE reads. The sample records over 500,000 distinct CDR3 sequences, approximately 15% being singletons. Study observations and caveats: Pre-infection memory harbored some responding clones, suggesting cross-reactive memory joined.

The material sequenced was PBMCs or a T cell subset sorted from them (not recorded which). This receptor was taken from an adult woman who had mild COVID-19 (a few samples of this study predate the infection). Cell type and time point are not known.

CDR3 in amino acids: CASSSGQGQNEQFF. Here the CDR3 DNA reads TGTGCCAGCAGTTCGGGACAGGGACAAAATGAGCAGTTCTTC. The chain combines TRBV2 with TRBJ2-1; 9 bases match TRBD1. The ends lost 5 bases at V and 7 bases at J; junction bases unmatched: 6. The CDR3 length is 14 residues. The germline gives CDR1 SNHLY, CDR2 FYNNEI.